A selection of T cell receptor beta chains follows, all from one sample in a study of T cells in Graves' hyperthyroidism and ophthalmopathy. TCRdb analysed the multiplex PCR reads with MiXCR anew, one entry per CDR3 protein. Found here are 340,000 or so distinct CDR3 sequences, roughly a fifth of them singletons; the top ten hold about 50%. Sequenced: blood. These receptor sequences come from a woman between 45 and 60 years old with Graves' hyperthyroidism. CDR3s include the opening cysteine and the closing phenylalanine or tryptophan. Each record gives: J gene, D gene, clone size, V gene, CDR3 DNA, CDR3 protein. D genes are given only for firm matches. Some rows have no size entry. The others give once, few or many, or a class for an expanded clone.

j_call: TRBJ1-1
d_call: NA
clone_size: many
v_call: TRBV6-1
cdr3_nt: TGTGCCAGCAGTGAATGGGCTTTGGGAGACACTAACACTGAAGCTTTCTTT
cdr3_aa: CASSEWALGDTNTEAFF

j_call: TRBJ2-5
d_call: NA
clone_size: many
v_call: TRBV12-3/TRBV12-4
cdr3_nt: TGTGCCAGCAGTTTATCCCGGGTGAGACAAGAGACCCAGTACTTC
cdr3_aa: CASSLSRVRQETQYF

j_call: TRBJ2-3
d_call: TRBD1
clone_size: few
v_call: TRBV6-5
cdr3_nt: TGTGCCAGCAGTTACTCTAGACAGGGGGCAGATACGCAGTATTTT
cdr3_aa: CASSYSRQGADTQYF

j_call: TRBJ2-1
d_call: TRBD2
clone_size: many
v_call: TRBV7-9
cdr3_nt: TGTGCCAGCAGCTTCGGACTAGCAAACAATGAGCAGTTCTTC
cdr3_aa: CASSFGLANNEQFF

j_call: TRBJ2-1
d_call: NA
clone_size: many
v_call: TRBV30
cdr3_nt: TGTGCCTGGGGACGAGGGGGGGCCTACAATGAGCAGTTCTTC
cdr3_aa: CAWGRGGAYNEQFF

j_call: TRBJ2-7
d_call: NA
clone_size: many
v_call: TRBV20-1
cdr3_nt: TGCAGTGCCAATATGGCGTACGAGCAGTACTTC
cdr3_aa: CSANMAYEQYF

j_call: TRBJ2-5
d_call: TRBD2
clone_size: few
v_call: TRBV3-1
cdr3_nt: TGTGCCAGCAGCCGGAGGCGGGAGACCCGGGAGACCCAGTACTTC
cdr3_aa: CASSRRRETRETQYF

j_call: TRBJ2-2
d_call: TRBD2
clone_size: many
v_call: TRBV18
cdr3_nt: TGTGCCAGCTCAGCTAGCGGCACCGGGGAGCTGTTTTTT
cdr3_aa: CASSASGTGELFF

j_call: TRBJ1-1
d_call: NA
clone_size: many
v_call: TRBV6-1
cdr3_nt: TGTGCCAGCAGACGAGAGCCCCTCCCGAACACTGAAGCTTTCTTT
cdr3_aa: CASRREPLPNTEAFF

j_call: TRBJ2-7
d_call: NA
clone_size: NA
v_call: TRBV10-2
cdr3_nt: TGCGCCAGCAGTGAGAATTTTAAGAACGAGCAGTACTTC
cdr3_aa: CASSENFKNEQYF

j_call: TRBJ1-4
d_call: NA
clone_size: NA
v_call: TRBV12-3/TRBV12-4
cdr3_nt: TGTGCCAGCAGTGTTGGGGGGCAGTCTAATGAAAAACTGTTTTTT
cdr3_aa: CASSVGGQSNEKLFF

j_call: TRBJ2-5
d_call: TRBD2
clone_size: NA
v_call: TRBV7-2
cdr3_nt: TGTGCCAGCAGCTTAGGACGACTAGCGGGGGAGACCCAGTACTTC
cdr3_aa: CASSLGRLAGETQYF

j_call: TRBJ2-6
d_call: NA
clone_size: few
v_call: TRBV10-3
cdr3_nt: TGTGCCGCGGCCTCGGGGGCCAACGTCCTGACTTTC
cdr3_aa: CAAASGANVLTF

j_call: TRBJ1-6
d_call: NA
clone_size: many
v_call: TRBV7-9
cdr3_nt: TGTGCCAGCAGCTTGACAGCTAATTCACCCCTCCACTTT
cdr3_aa: CASSLTANSPLHF

j_call: TRBJ2-2
d_call: NA
clone_size: many
v_call: TRBV4-1
cdr3_nt: TGCGCCAGCAGCCAAGACTTCACCGGGACAGAGCTGTTTTTT
cdr3_aa: CASSQDFTGTELFF

j_call: TRBJ2-1
d_call: TRBD2
clone_size: many
v_call: TRBV7-9
cdr3_nt: TGTGCCAGCAGCTCACCTAGCGGGGGGGCCCATGAGCAGTTCTTC
cdr3_aa: CASSSPSGGAHEQFF

j_call: TRBJ2-1
d_call: NA
clone_size: many
v_call: TRBV28
cdr3_nt: TGTGCCAGCAGTTTGGGGGGAGGCTCCTACAATGAGCAGTTCTTC
cdr3_aa: CASSLGGGSYNEQFF

j_call: TRBJ2-7
d_call: NA
clone_size: many
v_call: TRBV3-1
cdr3_nt: TGTGCCAGCAGCCAAAATAATTGGACTCCCAGATACGAGCAGTACTTC
cdr3_aa: CASSQNNWTPRYEQYF

j_call: TRBJ2-1
d_call: TRBD1
clone_size: NA
v_call: TRBV11-3
cdr3_nt: TGTGCCAGCAGTCTCGTTGAAGGGGGCAGGGAGCAGTTCTTC
cdr3_aa: CASSLVEGGREQFF

j_call: TRBJ2-3
d_call: TRBD1
clone_size: NA
v_call: TRBV5-4
cdr3_nt: TGTGCCAGCAGCTCGGGACAGGGGATCACAGATACGCAGTATTTT
cdr3_aa: CASSSGQGITDTQYF

j_call: TRBJ1-4
d_call: TRBD1
clone_size: many
v_call: TRBV3-1
cdr3_nt: TGTGCCAGCAGCCTCTTGACAGGGGTGAGAGAAAAACTGTTTTTT
cdr3_aa: CASSLLTGVREKLFF

j_call: TRBJ2-1
d_call: NA
clone_size: many
v_call: TRBV7-3
cdr3_nt: TGTGCCAGCAGCTTAATGGGAAGCCTGGGGAATGAGCAGTTCTTC
cdr3_aa: CASSLMGSLGNEQFF

j_call: TRBJ2-3
d_call: TRBD2
clone_size: many
v_call: TRBV27
cdr3_nt: TGTGCCAGCAGTTACTCGGGGGGGACAGATACGCAGTATTTT
cdr3_aa: CASSYSGGTDTQYF

j_call: TRBJ1-2
d_call: TRBD1
clone_size: many
v_call: TRBV28
cdr3_nt: TGTGCCAGCAAACAGGGGGACTATGGCTACACCTTC
cdr3_aa: CASKQGDYGYTF

j_call: TRBJ2-5
d_call: NA
clone_size: many
v_call: TRBV30
cdr3_nt: TGTGCCTGGAGTGCCGGGGACCCCACCGGAGAGACCCAGTACTTC
cdr3_aa: CAWSAGDPTGETQYF

j_call: TRBJ1-5
d_call: TRBD1
clone_size: NA
v_call: TRBV19
cdr3_nt: TGTGCCAGTAGTATAGGAGGACAGGGGGCCGGTCAGCCCCAGCATTTT
cdr3_aa: CASSIGGQGAGQPQHF

j_call: TRBJ1-4
d_call: NA
clone_size: NA
v_call: TRBV5-1
cdr3_nt: TGCGCCAGCAGCGGAGGGGGGGGGGCCGGTAATGAAAAACTGTTTTTT
cdr3_aa: CASSGGGGAGNEKLFF

j_call: TRBJ2-1
d_call: NA
clone_size: many
v_call: TRBV3-1
cdr3_nt: TGTGCCAGCAGCCAAGGTGAAGGGGGCTACAATGAGCAGTTCTTC
cdr3_aa: CASSQGEGGYNEQFF

j_call: TRBJ1-4
d_call: TRBD1
clone_size: NA
v_call: TRBV6-1
cdr3_nt: TGTGCCAGCAGTGAAGCGCTTGGACAGGGTAATGAAAAACTGTTTTTT
cdr3_aa: CASSEALGQGNEKLFF

j_call: TRBJ2-5
d_call: TRBD1
clone_size: many
v_call: TRBV20-1
cdr3_nt: TGCAGTGCAGAAGGTGTGGGACAGAAAGAGACCCAGTACTTC
cdr3_aa: CSAEGVGQKETQYF

j_call: TRBJ1-1
d_call: NA
clone_size: NA
v_call: TRBV5-1
cdr3_nt: TGCGCCAGCAGCTTGTCCCCCACCGAACGTCGGACTGAAGCTTTCTTT
cdr3_aa: CASSLSPTERRTEAFF

j_call: TRBJ1-1
d_call: NA
clone_size: NA
v_call: TRBV27
cdr3_nt: TGTGCCAGCAGAGACAGTGCTGTGAACACTGAAGCTTTCTTT
cdr3_aa: CASRDSAVNTEAFF

j_call: TRBJ2-5
d_call: NA
clone_size: few
v_call: TRBV7-7
cdr3_nt: TGTGCTAGCAGCTTAGCAGGGGAATACGAAGAGACCCAGTACTTC
cdr3_aa: CASSLAGEYEETQYF

j_call: TRBJ2-1
d_call: NA
clone_size: many
v_call: TRBV9
cdr3_nt: TGTGCCAGCAGTCCTCCTCTGGGCGGCTCCTACAATGAGCAGTTCTTC
cdr3_aa: CASSPPLGGSYNEQFF

j_call: TRBJ1-1
d_call: TRBD1
clone_size: NA
v_call: TRBV20-1
cdr3_nt: TGCAGTGCTAGAGATGAGACAGGGGGTTCCACTGAAGCTTTCTTT
cdr3_aa: CSARDETGGSTEAFF

j_call: TRBJ2-7
d_call: NA
clone_size: many
v_call: TRBV12-3/TRBV12-4
cdr3_nt: TGTGCCAGCAGTCCGGCTGGGACACTGAGCTACGAGCAGTACTTC
cdr3_aa: CASSPAGTLSYEQYF

j_call: TRBJ2-5
d_call: NA
clone_size: NA
v_call: TRBV29-1
cdr3_nt: TGCAGCGTTGGTGCTGGCGAGACCCAGTACTTC
cdr3_aa: CSVGAGETQYF

j_call: TRBJ2-5
d_call: TRBD2
clone_size: many
v_call: TRBV27
cdr3_nt: TGTGCCAGCAGTTTATGGAGCGGGGGGCCAGGGGAGACCCAGTACTTC
cdr3_aa: CASSLWSGGPGETQYF

j_call: TRBJ2-3
d_call: TRBD2
clone_size: many
v_call: TRBV5-1
cdr3_nt: TGCGCCAGCAGCTTGGAGGTAGCGGGGTCCACAGATACGCAGTATTTT
cdr3_aa: CASSLEVAGSTDTQYF

j_call: TRBJ2-5
d_call: TRBD1
clone_size: many
v_call: TRBV24-1
cdr3_nt: TGTGCCACCAGTGAACCCACAGGGGGCCAAGAGACCCAGTACTTC
cdr3_aa: CATSEPTGGQETQYF

j_call: TRBJ2-3
d_call: TRBD2
clone_size: many
v_call: TRBV7-2
cdr3_nt: TGTGCCAGCAGCTACCCGGGACTAGCGGGGCGCACAGATACGCAGTATTTT
cdr3_aa: CASSYPGLAGRTDTQYF

j_call: TRBJ2-7
d_call: TRBD2
clone_size: many
v_call: TRBV7-8
cdr3_nt: TGTGCCAGCAGCCGCGATAGAAGGACTAGCGGGAGGTCCTACGAGCAGTACTTC
cdr3_aa: CASSRDRRTSGRSYEQYF

j_call: TRBJ1-5
d_call: NA
clone_size: many
v_call: TRBV15
cdr3_nt: TGTGCCACCAGCTGGGCCGGTGGTCAGCCCCAGCATTTT
cdr3_aa: CATSWAGGQPQHF